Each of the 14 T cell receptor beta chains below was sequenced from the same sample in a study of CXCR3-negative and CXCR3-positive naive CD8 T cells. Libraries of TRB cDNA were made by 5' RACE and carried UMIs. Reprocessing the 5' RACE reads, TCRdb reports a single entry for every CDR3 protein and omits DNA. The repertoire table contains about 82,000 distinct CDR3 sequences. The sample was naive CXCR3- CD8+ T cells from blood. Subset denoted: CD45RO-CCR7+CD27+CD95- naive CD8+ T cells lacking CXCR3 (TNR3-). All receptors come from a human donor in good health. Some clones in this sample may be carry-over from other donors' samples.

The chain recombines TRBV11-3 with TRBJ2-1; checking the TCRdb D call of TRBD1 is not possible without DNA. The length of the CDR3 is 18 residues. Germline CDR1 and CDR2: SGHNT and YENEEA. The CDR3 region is CASSPRTPRGISYNEQFF.

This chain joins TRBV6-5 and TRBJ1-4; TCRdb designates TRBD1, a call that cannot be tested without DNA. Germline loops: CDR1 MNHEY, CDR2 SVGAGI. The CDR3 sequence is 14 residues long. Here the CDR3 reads CASSYQGSGEKLFF.

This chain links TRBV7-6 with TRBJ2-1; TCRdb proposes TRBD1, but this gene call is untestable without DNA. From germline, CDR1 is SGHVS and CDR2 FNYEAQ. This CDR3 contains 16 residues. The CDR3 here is CASSLARTGGPNEQFF. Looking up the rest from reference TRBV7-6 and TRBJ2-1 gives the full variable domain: GAGVSQSPRYKVTKRGQDVALRCDPISGHVSLYWYRQALGQGPEFLTYFNYEAQQDKSGLPNDRFSAERPEGSISTLTIQRTEQRDSAMYRCASSLARTGGPNEQFFGPGTRLTVL.

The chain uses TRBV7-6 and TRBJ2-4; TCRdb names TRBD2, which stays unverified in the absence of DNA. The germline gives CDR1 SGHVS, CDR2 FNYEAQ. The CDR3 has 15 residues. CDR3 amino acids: CASSLGAGAKNIQYF.

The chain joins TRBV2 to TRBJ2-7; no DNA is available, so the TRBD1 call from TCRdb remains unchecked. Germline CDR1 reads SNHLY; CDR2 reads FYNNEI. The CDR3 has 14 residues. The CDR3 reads CASSLQGDWNEQYF.

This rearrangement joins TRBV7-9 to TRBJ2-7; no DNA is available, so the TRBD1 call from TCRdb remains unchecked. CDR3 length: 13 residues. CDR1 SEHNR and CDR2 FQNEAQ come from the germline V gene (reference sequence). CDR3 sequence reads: CASSPGTGLEQYF.

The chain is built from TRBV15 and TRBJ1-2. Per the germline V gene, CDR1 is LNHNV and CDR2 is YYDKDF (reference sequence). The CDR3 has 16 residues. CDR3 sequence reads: CATSRPHTGSDYGYTF.

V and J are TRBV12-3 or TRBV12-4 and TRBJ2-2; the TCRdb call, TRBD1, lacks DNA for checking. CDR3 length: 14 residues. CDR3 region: CASTGTGLDGELFF.

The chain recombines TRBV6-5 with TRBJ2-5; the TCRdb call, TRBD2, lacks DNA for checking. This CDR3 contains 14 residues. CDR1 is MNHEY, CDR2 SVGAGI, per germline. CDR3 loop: CASSPPGALETQYF.

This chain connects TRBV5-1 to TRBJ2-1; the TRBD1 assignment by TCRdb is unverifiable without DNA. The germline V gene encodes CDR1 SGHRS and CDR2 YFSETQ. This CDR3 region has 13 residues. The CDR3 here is CASSGTGDNEQFF.

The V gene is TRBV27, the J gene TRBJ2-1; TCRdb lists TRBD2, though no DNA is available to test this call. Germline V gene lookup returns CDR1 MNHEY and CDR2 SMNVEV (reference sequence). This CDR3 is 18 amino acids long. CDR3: CASWTGTSGGANYNEQFF.

CDR3: CASGILTGSYEQYF. The chain recombines TRBV6-2 or TRBV6-3 with TRBJ2-7; TCRdb proposes TRBD1, but this gene call is untestable without DNA. This CDR3 has 14 amino acids. CDR1 is MNHEY and CDR2 is SVGEGT in the germline V gene.

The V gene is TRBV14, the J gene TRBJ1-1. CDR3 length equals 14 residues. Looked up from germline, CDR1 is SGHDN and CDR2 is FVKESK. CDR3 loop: CASSPFDLNTEAFF. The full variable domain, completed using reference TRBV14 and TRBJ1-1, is EAGVTQFPSHSVIEKGQTVTLRCDPISGHDNLYWYRRVMGKEIKFLLHFVKESKQDESGMPNNRFLAERTGGTYSTLKVQPAELEDSGVYFCASSPFDLNTEAFFGQGTRLTVV.

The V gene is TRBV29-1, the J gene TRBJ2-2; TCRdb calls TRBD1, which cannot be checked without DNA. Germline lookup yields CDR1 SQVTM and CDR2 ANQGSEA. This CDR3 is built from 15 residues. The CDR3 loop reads CSVEMGATNTGELFF.